The 10 T cell receptor beta chains below all came from one sample that was sequenced in a study of blood T cell repertoires in COVID-19 (dated by TCRdb to the early 2020s). Receptor amplification or capture employed the immunoSEQ multiplex PCR assay. What TCRdb holds here is the immuneACCESS table cut down to in-frame rearrangements. Part of the clones is not present; checked against another copy, under half of the missing clones reflect an unresolved V gene, and the others are unexplained. In all, the sample holds 490,000 or so clones, and about 85% of those were seen once. The top ten hold roughly 8.5% of the sample. Source material: PBMCs or T cells enriched from blood (not recorded which). These receptors all come from a woman aged 55-69 years who had recovered from COVID-19.

As to this clone: Different DNA sequences within this sample yield the same CDR3. The rearrangement uses TRBV20-1 and TRBJ2-5; D uncertain. This CDR3 comprises 11 residues. The V gene lost 3 bases and the J gene lost 4 bases, with 6 bases spanning the gap. CDR1 and CDR2 from the germline V gene are DFQATT and SNEGSKA (reference sequence). Written as DNA, the CDR3 is TGCAGTGCTAGTTCAGGAGAGACCCAGTACTTC. Translation: CSASSGETQYF.

The table lists this clone with a count of one. The chain employs TRBV10-3 and TRBJ2-2, with 12 bases fitting TRBD2. The CDR3 runs 17 residues. Germline lookup yields CDR1 ENHRY and CDR2 SYGVKD. The J segment lost 2 bases and the V segment lost 5 bases, leaving 6 bases of the junction unmatched. Here the CDR3 DNA reads TGTGCCATCAGTAGACTAGCGGGGGCCACCAACACCGGGGAGCTGTTTTTT. Protein: CAISRLAGATNTGELFF.

J is TRBJ2-2 and V is TRBV7-9, with TRBD2 as a possible D gene (5 bases). The germline CDR1 and CDR2 sequences are SEHNR and FQNEAQ (reference sequence). The V and J ends lost 5 bases and 2 bases respectively, with 12 bases between them. CDR3 size: 15 residues. The CDR3 sequence: CASSPSSGNTGELFF. CDR3 sequence (DNA): TGTGCCAGCAGCCCCTCCAGCGGTAACACCGGGGAGCTGTTTTTT.

V gene TRBV3-1 (or the pseudogene TRBV3-2) combines with J gene TRBJ1-2; 9 nucleotides line up with TRBD1. Germline CDR1 and CDR2: LGHDT and YNNKEL (reference sequence). This CDR3 has 12 residues. Trimming removed 4 bases from V and 7 bases from J; junction bases left unmatched: 1. CDR3 loop: CASSRTGVGYTF. In nucleotides, the CDR3 is TGTGCCAGCAGCCGGACAGGGGTTGGCTACACCTTC.

The V gene is TRBV30, the J gene TRBJ2-5; 8 bases are shared with TRBD2. Germline loops: CDR1 GTSNPN, CDR2 SVGIG (reference sequence). This CDR3 is 15 amino acids long. The ends lost 0 bases at V and 4 bases at J; junction bases unmatched: 7. The CDR3 nucleotides read TGTGCCTGGAGTGTTCGGGGGGGCCTCCGAGAGACCCAGTACTTC. Translated: CAWSVRGGLRETQYF. Variable domain in full (rest from reference TRBV30 and TRBJ2-5): SQTIHQWPATLVQPVGSPLSLECTVEGTSNPNLYWYRQAAGRGLQLLFYSVGIGQISSEVPQNLSASRPQDRQFILSSKKLLLSDSGFYLCAWSVRGGLRETQYFGPGTRLLVL.

The gene calls are TRBV9 and TRBJ2-1; 10 bases agree with TRBD1. V lost 3 bases to trimming and J lost 6 bases; unmatched junction nucleotides: 3. In germline, CDR1 is SGDLS, CDR2 YYNGEE. This CDR3 comprises 14 residues. CDR3 bases: TGTGCCAGCAGCGCGGGACAGGGGTTCAATGAGCAGTTCTTC. Its protein is CASSAGQGFNEQFF.

The rearrangement links TRBV2 to TRBJ1-4, with 7 bases that match TRBD1. J gave up 7 bases and V 5 bases, and 7 bases lay outside the gene matches. Looked up from germline, CDR1 is SNHLY and CDR2 is FYNNEI. The CDR3 sequence is 14 residues long. CDR3 region: CASSPDRVGEKLFF. The CDR3 DNA is TGTGCCAGCAGTCCAGACAGGGTGGGTGAAAAACTGTTTTTT.

The rearrangement joins TRBV7-2 to TRBJ2-3; 8 bases align to TRBD2. The CDR3 totals 16 residues. Losses at the gene ends were 4 bases for V and 6 bases for J; bases not matched to a gene: 12. Per germline, CDR1 SGHTA and CDR2 FQGNSA. The CDR3 region is CASSYPAGASLDTQYF. In nucleotides, the CDR3 is TGTGCCAGCAGCTATCCAGCGGGGGCCTCCTTGGATACGCAGTATTTT. Filled out from reference TRBV7-2 and TRBJ2-3, the complete variable domain reads GAGVSQSPSNKVTEKGKDVELRCDPISGHTALYWYRQSLGQGLEFLIYFQGNSAPDKSGLPSDRFSAERTGGSVSTLTIQRTQQEDSAVYLCASSYPAGASLDTQYFGPGTRLTVL.

This clone occurred once. The CDR3 loop reads CASSLGQGATEAFF. CDR3 coding DNA: TGTGCCAGCAGCTTGGGACAGGGGGCCACTGAAGCTTTCTTT. The chain links TRBV5-6 to TRBJ1-1; 10 positions agree with TRBD1. This CDR3 comprises 14 residues. V gave up 0 bases and J gave up 4 bases; unmatched junction bases: 0. Germline loops: CDR1 SGHDT, CDR2 YYEEEE.

In this sample, this clone turned up once. CDR3 amino acids: CASSLGRAGELFF. The CDR3 nucleotides read TGTGCCAGCAGTCTAGGACGGGCCGGGGAGCTGTTTTTT. This rearrangement joins TRBV12-3 or TRBV12-4 to TRBJ2-2, with D unclear. Trimming took off 5 bases at V and 6 bases at J, with 10 bases between the two ends. The CDR3 consists of 13 residues.